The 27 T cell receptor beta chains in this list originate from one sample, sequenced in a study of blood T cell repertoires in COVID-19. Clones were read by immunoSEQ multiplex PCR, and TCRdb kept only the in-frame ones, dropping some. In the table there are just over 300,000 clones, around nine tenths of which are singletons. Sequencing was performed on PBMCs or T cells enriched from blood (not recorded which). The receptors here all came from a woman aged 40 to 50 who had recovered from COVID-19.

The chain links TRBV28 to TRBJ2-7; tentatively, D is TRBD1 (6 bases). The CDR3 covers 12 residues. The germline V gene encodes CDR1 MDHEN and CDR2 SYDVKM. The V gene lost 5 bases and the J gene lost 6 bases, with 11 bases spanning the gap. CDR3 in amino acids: CASSQQGREQYF. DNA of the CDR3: TGTGCCAGCAGTCAACAGGGCCGCGAGCAGTACTTC.

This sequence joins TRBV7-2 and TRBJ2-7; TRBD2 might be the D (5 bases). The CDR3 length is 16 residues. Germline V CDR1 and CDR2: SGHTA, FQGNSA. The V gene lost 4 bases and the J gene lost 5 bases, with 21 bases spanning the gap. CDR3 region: CASSSQVGNTRNEQYF. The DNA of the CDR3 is TGTGCCAGCAGCTCTCAGGTCGGGAATACCCGGAACGAGCAGTACTTC.

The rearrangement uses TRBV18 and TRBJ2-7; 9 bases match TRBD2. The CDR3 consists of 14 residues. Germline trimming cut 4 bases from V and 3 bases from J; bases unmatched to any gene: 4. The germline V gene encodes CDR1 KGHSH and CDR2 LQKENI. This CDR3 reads CASSRLADNYEQYF. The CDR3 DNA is TGTGCCAGCTCACGACTAGCGGATAACTACGAGCAGTACTTC.

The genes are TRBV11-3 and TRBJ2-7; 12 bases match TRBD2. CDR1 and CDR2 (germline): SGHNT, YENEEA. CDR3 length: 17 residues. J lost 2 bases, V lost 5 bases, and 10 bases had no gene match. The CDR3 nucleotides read TGTGCCAGCAGCCCATGGACTAGCGGGGTACATACCTACGAGCAGTACTTC. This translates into CASSPWTSGVHTYEQYF.

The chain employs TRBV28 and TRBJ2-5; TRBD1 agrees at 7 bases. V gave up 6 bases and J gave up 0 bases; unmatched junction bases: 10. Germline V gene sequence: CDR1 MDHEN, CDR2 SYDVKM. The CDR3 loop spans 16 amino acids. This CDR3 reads CASRNRQGRHQETQYF. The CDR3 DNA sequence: TGTGCCAGCAGAAATAGACAGGGTCGCCACCAAGAGACCCAGTACTTC.

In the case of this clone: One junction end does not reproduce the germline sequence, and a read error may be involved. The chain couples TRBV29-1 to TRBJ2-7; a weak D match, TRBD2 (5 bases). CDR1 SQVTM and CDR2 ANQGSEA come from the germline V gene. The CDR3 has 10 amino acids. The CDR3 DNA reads TGCAGCGTTGATGATGGGGAGCTAGTCTTC. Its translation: CSVDDGELVF.

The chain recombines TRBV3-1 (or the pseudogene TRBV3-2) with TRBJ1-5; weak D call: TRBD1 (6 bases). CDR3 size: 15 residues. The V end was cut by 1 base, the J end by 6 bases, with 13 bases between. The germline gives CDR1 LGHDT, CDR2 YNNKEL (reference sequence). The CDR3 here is CASSQGLSGVQPQHF. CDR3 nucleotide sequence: TGTGCCAGCAGCCAAGGTCTCTCAGGGGTTCAGCCCCAGCATTTT.

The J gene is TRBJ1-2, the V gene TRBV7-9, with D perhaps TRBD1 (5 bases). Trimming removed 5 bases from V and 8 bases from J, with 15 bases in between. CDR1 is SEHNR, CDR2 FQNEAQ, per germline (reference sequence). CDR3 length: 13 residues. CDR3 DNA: TGTGCCAGCAGCATCGGGGGGGACGGCGGCTACACCTTC. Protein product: CASSIGGDGGYTF.

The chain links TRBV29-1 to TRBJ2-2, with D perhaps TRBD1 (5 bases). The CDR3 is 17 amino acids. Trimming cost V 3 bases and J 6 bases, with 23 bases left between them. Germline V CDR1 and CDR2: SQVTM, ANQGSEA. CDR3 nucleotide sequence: TGCAGCGTTGAGTTGGGCAGGGTTTCGGTGTCCGCCGGGGAGCTGTTTTTT. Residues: CSVELGRVSVSAGELFF.

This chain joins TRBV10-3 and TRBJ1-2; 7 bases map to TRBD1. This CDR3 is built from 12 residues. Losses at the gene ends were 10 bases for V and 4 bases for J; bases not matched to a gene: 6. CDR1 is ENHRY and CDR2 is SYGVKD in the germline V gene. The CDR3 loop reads CASKQGTYGYTF. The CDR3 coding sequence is TGTGCCAGCAAACAGGGGACCTATGGCTACACCTTC.

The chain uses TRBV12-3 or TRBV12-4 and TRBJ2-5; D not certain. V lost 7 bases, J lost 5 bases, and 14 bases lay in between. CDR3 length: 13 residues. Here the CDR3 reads CASMADQAETQYF. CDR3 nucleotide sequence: TGTGCCAGCATGGCAGACCAGGCGGAGACCCAGTACTTC.

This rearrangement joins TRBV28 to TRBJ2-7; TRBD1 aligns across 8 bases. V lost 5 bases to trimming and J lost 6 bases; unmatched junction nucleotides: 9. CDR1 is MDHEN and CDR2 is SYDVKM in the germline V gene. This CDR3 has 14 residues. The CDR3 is CASSPWTGLGEQYF. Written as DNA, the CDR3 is TGTGCCAGCAGTCCATGGACAGGGTTGGGCGAGCAGTACTTC.

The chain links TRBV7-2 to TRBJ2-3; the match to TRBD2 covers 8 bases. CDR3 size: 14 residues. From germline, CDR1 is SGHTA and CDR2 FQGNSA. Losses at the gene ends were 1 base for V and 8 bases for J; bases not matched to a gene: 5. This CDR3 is CASSLDSGGTTQYF. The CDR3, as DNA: TGTGCCAGCAGCTTAGACTCGGGGGGGACTACGCAGTATTTT.

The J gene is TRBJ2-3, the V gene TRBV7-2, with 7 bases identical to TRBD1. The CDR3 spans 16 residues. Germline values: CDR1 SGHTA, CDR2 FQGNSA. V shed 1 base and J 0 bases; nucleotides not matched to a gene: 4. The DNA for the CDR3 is TGTGCCAGCAGCTTAGTGGGACAGCTTAGCACAGATACGCAGTATTTT. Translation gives CASSLVGQLSTDTQYF.

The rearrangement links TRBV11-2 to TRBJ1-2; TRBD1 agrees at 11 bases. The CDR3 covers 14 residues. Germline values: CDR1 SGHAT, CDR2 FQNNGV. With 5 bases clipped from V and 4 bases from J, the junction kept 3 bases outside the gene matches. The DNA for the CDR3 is TGTGCCAGCAGCCGGACAGGGGGCTCCTATGGCTACACCTTC. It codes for CASSRTGGSYGYTF. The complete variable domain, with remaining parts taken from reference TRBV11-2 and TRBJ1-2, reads EAGVAQSPRYKIIEKRQSVAFWCNPISGHATLYWYQQILGQGPKLLIQFQNNGVVDDSQLPKDRFSAERLKGVDSTLKIQPAKLEDSAVYLCASSRTGGSYGYTFGSGTRLTVV.

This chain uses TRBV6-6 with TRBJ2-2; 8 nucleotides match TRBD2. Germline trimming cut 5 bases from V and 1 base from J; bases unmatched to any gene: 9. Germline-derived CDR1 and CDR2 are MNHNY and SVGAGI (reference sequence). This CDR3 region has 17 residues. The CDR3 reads CASSPMELAENTGELFF. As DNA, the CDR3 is TGTGCCAGCAGTCCGATGGAACTAGCGGAGAACACCGGGGAGCTGTTTTTT.

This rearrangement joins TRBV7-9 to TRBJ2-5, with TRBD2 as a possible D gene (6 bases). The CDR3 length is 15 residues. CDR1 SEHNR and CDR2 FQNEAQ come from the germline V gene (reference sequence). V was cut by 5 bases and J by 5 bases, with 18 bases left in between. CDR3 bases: TGTGCCAGCAGCACGGGACTTCTTCTTTCGGAGACCCAGTACTTC. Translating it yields CASSTGLLLSETQYF.

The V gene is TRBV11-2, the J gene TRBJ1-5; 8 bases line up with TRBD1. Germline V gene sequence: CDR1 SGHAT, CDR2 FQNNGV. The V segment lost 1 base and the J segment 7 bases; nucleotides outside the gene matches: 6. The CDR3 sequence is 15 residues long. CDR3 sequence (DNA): TGTGCCAGCAGCTTAGCAGGACAGGGATGGCAGCCCCAGCATTTT. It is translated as CASSLAGQGWQPQHF.

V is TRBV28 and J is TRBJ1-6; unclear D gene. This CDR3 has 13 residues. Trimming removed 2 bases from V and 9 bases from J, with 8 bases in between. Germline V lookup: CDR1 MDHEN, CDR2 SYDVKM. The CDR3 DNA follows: TGTGCCAGCAGTTTAGGAGTAGCTTCACCCCTCCACTTT. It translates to CASSLGVASPLHF. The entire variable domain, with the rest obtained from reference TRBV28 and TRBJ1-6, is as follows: DVKVTQSSRYLVKRTGEKVFLECVQDMDHENMFWYRQDPGLGLRLIYFSYDVKMKEKGDIPEGYSVSREKKERFSLILESASTNQTSMYLCASSLGVASPLHFGNGTRLTVT.

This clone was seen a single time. CDR3 sequence: CASSPDSILELFF. In DNA, the CDR3 is TGTGCCAGCAGTCCCGACAGTATTTTGGAGCTGTTTTTT. The chain carries TRBV11-2 and TRBJ2-2; D may be TRBD1 (5 bases). V lost 6 bases, J lost 10 bases, and 15 bases lay in between. The CDR3 runs to 13 residues. Germline lookup yields CDR1 SGHAT and CDR2 FQNNGV. Complete variable domain (other parts from reference TRBV11-2 and TRBJ2-2): EAGVAQSPRYKIIEKRQSVAFWCNPISGHATLYWYQQILGQGPKLLIQFQNNGVVDDSQLPKDRFSAERLKGVDSTLKIQPAKLEDSAVYLCASSPDSILELFFGEGSRLTVL.

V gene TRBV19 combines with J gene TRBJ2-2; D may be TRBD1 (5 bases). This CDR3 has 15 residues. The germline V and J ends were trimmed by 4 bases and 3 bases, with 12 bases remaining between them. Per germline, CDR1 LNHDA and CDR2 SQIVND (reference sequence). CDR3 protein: CASSKSGADTGELFF. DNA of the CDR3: TGTGCCAGTAGTAAAAGTGGGGCGGACACCGGGGAGCTGTTTTTT.

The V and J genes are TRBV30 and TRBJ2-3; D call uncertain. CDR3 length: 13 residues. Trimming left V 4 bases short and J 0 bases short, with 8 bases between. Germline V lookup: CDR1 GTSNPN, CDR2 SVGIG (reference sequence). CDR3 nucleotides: TGTGCCTGGAAGCCCAAGAGCACAGATACGCAGTATTTT. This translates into CAWKPKSTDTQYF.

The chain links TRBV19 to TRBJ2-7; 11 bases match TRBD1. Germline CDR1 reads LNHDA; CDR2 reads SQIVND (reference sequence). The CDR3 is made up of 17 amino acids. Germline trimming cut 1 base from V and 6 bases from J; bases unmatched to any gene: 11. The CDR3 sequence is CASSIGLGTGGMFEQYF. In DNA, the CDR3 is TGTGCCAGTAGTATAGGCCTCGGGACAGGGGGAATGTTCGAGCAGTACTTC.

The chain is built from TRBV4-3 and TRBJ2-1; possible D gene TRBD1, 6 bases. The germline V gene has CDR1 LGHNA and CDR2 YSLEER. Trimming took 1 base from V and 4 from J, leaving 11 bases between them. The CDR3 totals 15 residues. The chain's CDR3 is CASSQGTGQYNEQFF. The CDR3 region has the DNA TGCGCCAGCAGCCAAGGAACAGGGCAGTACAATGAGCAGTTCTTC.

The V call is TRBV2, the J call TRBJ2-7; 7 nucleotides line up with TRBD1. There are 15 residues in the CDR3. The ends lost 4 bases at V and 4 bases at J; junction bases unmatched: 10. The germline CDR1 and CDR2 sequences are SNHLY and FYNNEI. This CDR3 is CASSVRAGGPYEQYF. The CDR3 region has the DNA TGTGCCAGCAGTGTCCGGGCAGGGGGACCATACGAGCAGTACTTC.

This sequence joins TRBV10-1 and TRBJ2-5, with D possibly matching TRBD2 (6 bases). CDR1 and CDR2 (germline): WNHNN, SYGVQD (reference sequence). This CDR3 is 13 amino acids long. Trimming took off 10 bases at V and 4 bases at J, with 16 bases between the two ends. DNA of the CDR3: TGCGCCACTAACGCGGGGTTTGGAGAGACCCAGTACTTC. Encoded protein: CATNAGFGETQYF.

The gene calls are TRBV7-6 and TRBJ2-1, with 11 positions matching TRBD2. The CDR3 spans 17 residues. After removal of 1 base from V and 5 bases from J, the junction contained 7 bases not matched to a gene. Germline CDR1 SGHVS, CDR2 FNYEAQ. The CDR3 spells CASSLGYVLAGDNEQFF. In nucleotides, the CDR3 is TGTGCCAGCAGCTTAGGGTACGTACTAGCGGGGGACAATGAGCAGTTCTTC.